The rows below give T cell receptor beta chains drawn from one sample of a study of T-cell reconstitution after alpha-beta-depleted transplantation in children. TCRdb called the PCR reads again in MiXCR, with one record for every CDR3 protein. The sample lists about 400,000 distinct CDR3 sequences, approximately 12% occurring once. The specimen was PBMCs, collected from the stem cell graft. These receptors came from a human donor who donated a stem cell graft to a child with Fanconi anemia. Both conserved end residues are part of each CDR3. The D gene is left open where the match is weak. Size tells how often a clone was seen (once, few, many) or the class of an expanded clone, and some rows leave it out.

V gene	D gene	clone size	J gene	CDR3 DNA	CDR3 protein
TRBV30	-	-	TRBJ1-1	TGTGCCTGGAGTCCCCGACGGCCGAACACTGAAGCTTTCTTT	CAWSPRRPNTEAFF
TRBV28	-	many	TRBJ2-3	TGTGCCGCGGGGGCCACAGATACGCAGTATTTT	CAAGATDTQYF
TRBV20-1	TRBD1	many	TRBJ2-2	TGCAGTGCTTACCTAACCCCGGGACAGGGAAGAGGCGGGGAGCTGTTTTTT	CSAYLTPGQGRGGELFF
TRBV19	-	-	TRBJ1-5	TGTGCCAGCAGGGACATGAATCAGCCCCAGCATTTT	CASRDMNQPQHF
TRBV10-3	-	few	TRBJ1-1	TGTGCCATCAGTGAGGGACAGCAAGCTTTCTTT	CAISEGQQAFF
TRBV18	-	many	TRBJ1-5	TGTGCCAGCTCACTCTCAATGGATCAGCCCCAGCATTTT	CASSLSMDQPQHF
TRBV7-9	-	few	TRBJ1-4	TGTGCCAGCAGCTTAGATGAAAAACTGTTTTTT	CASSLDEKLFF
TRBV5-8	-	many	TRBJ2-5	TGTGCCAGCAGCTTCAGGGGCCAAGAGACCCAGTACTTC	CASSFRGQETQYF
TRBV18	-	few	TRBJ1-3	TGTGCCAGCTCACCTAACCCACCAGGCTCTGGAAACACCATATATTTT	CASSPNPPGSGNTIYF
TRBV3-1	-	few	TRBJ1-1	TGTGCCAGCAGCCAATCGCCCCGGGGGAACACTGAAGCTTTCTTT	CASSQSPRGNTEAFF
TRBV19	TRBD1	-	TRBJ1-1	TGTGCCAGTAGGACAGGGGGCGATGGCACTGAAGCTTTCTTT	CASRTGGDGTEAFF
TRBV29-1	-	few	TRBJ1-1	TGCAGCGTTGCGGACTCGGGAGCTTTCTTT	CSVADSGAFF
TRBV18	-	few	TRBJ1-5	TGTGCCAGCTCCACGGACGGAATTTACAATCAGCCCCAGCATTTT	CASSTDGIYNQPQHF
TRBV5-7	-	few	TRBJ1-1	TGTGCCAGCAGCTTTCAAACCTGGGGGAACACTGAAGCTTTCTTT	CASSFQTWGNTEAFF
TRBV10-3	-	many	TRBJ1-4	TGTGCCATCAGTGAGTCCAGCACCAATGAAAAACTGTTTTTT	CAISESSTNEKLFF
TRBV12-3/TRBV12-4	-	-	TRBJ1-5	TGTGCCAGCAGTTTGTGGGGAACTAATCAGCCCCAGCATTTT	CASSLWGTNQPQHF
TRBV20-1	TRBD1	many	TRBJ1-5	TGCAGTGCTTGGAGGGACAGACCAGGGGCCGTAGAGCCCCAGCATTTT	CSAWRDRPGAVEPQHF
TRBV6-2/TRBV6-3	TRBD2	-	TRBJ2-1	TGTGCCAGCAGTTACGACGGGAGGAGCTCCTACAATGAGCAGTTCTTC	CASSYDGRSSYNEQFF
TRBV5-1	-	many	TRBJ1-1	TGCGCCAGCAGCTTCCAAGGGCGTGATTCTGAAGCTTTCTTT	CASSFQGRDSEAFF
TRBV28	TRBD1	many	TRBJ1-5	TGTGCCAGCAGCATCGGACAGGGGAATCAGCCCCAGCATTTT	CASSIGQGNQPQHF
TRBV12-3/TRBV12-4	TRBD1	few	TRBJ2-3	TGTGCCAGCAGTTGGGTGGACAGGGTGCATACGCAGTATTTT	CASSWVDRVHTQYF
TRBV9	TRBD1	-	TRBJ2-5	TGTGCCAGCAGCCCATATTCGGGACAGGGTGGGGAGACCCAGTACTTC	CASSPYSGQGGETQYF
TRBV10-2	-	many	TRBJ1-4	TGCGCCAGCCGGGCCGGGACGGGTGAAAAACTGTTTTTT	CASRAGTGEKLFF
TRBV30	-	many	TRBJ1-1	TGTGCCTGGAGGGGCAATAGGGTAGGGACTGAAGCTTTCTTT	CAWRGNRVGTEAFF
TRBV27	-	-	TRBJ1-1	TGTGCCAGCAGTTTAATGGGGAGGGGGACTGAAGCTTTCTTT	CASSLMGRGTEAFF
TRBV4-3	-	few	TRBJ2-2	TGCGCCAGCAGCCCTGGAGGGACACTGAACACCGGGGAGCTGTTTTTT	CASSPGGTLNTGELFF
TRBV12-5	-	few	TRBJ2-2	TGTGCTAGTGGCACGGGACGAAACGGGGAGCTGTTTTTT	CASGTGRNGELFF
TRBV9	TRBD2	-	TRBJ2-7	TGTGCCAGCAGCAGGGGTGCTAGCGGGGTCTCCTACGAGCAGTACTTC	CASSRGASGVSYEQYF
TRBV5-1	-	few	TRBJ2-3	TGCGCCAGCAGCTTGGGGCAGACGGACGATACGCAGTATTTT	CASSLGQTDDTQYF
TRBV2	TRBD2	few	TRBJ2-1	TGTGCCAGCAGTGAAGATTGGCGGGGGGCCCACAATGAGCAGTTCTTC	CASSEDWRGAHNEQFF
TRBV5-1	-	-	TRBJ2-7	TGCGCCAGCAGCTTGGATGGAATCGGCTACGAGCAGTACTTC	CASSLDGIGYEQYF
TRBV29-1	-	few	TRBJ2-3	TGCAGCGTTGAATCCAGCGTGAGAGGCACAGATACGCAGTATTTT	CSVESSVRGTDTQYF
TRBV12-3/TRBV12-4	-	-	TRBJ1-2	TGTGCCAGCAGTTTAAACGGTCGAGGGTATGGCTACACCTTC	CASSLNGRGYGYTF
TRBV12-3/TRBV12-4	-	-	TRBJ1-1	TGTGCCAGCAGTTTAGAAGAGGGGGCTGAAGCTTTCTTT	CASSLEEGAEAFF
TRBV9	-	many	TRBJ1-2	TGTGCCAGCAGCGTAGCTACGACAGGAGACTATGGCTACACCTTC	CASSVATTGDYGYTF
TRBV27	-	-	TRBJ2-2	TGTGCCAGCAAAGGGTCCGGGGAGCTGTTTTTT	CASKGSGELFF
TRBV27	-	many	TRBJ2-2	TGTGCCAGCAGTTGGGACTTGAACACCGGGGAGCTGTTTTTT	CASSWDLNTGELFF
TRBV10-3	-	-	TRBJ1-1	TGTGCCAGTGGACACCCGGGAACTGAAGCTTTCTTT	CASGHPGTEAFF
TRBV30	-	-	TRBJ2-7	TGTGCTTACAAAGGGGATAGAAACTACTACGAGCAGTACTTC	CAYKGDRNYYEQYF
TRBV6-5	TRBD1	many	TRBJ1-6	TGTGCCAGCAGTTACTCAGGACAGGGTGACTCACCCCTCCACTTT	CASSYSGQGDSPLHF
TRBV6-1	-	few	TRBJ2-1	TGTGCCAGCAGGGACAGCGGGGTTTACAATGAGCAGTTCTTC	CASRDSGVYNEQFF
TRBV27	TRBD1	few	TRBJ2-2	TGTGCCAGCAGTTTGACAGGGGACAGGGGGCCCGGGGAGCTGTTTTTT	CASSLTGDRGPGELFF
TRBV7-9	-	-	TRBJ1-5	TGTGCCAGCAGCTTGACAGTGGGGGAGCCCCAGCATTTT	CASSLTVGEPQHF
TRBV7-8	-	-	TRBJ2-3	TGTGCCAGCAGCTTAGCGCTTAGGTCAGATACGCAGTATTTT	CASSLALRSDTQYF
TRBV11-2	-	-	TRBJ1-6	TGTGCCAGCAGCTTATTGCTCCAGGGGTCACCCCTCCACTTT	CASSLLLQGSPLHF
TRBV29-1	-	-	TRBJ2-6	TGCAGCGCTAGTCTCGCTGGGGCCAACGTCCTGACTTTC	CSASLAGANVLTF
TRBV12-3/TRBV12-4	-	-	TRBJ2-3	TGTGCCAGCAGTTTAAGGCGGGGACTCACAGATACGCAGTATTTT	CASSLRRGLTDTQYF
TRBV7-6	TRBD1	-	TRBJ1-5	TGTGCCAGCAGCTCAGGACAGGGCGGTCAGCCCCAGCATTTT	CASSSGQGGQPQHF
TRBV20-1	-	few	TRBJ1-1	TGCAGTGCTAGACAAGGGTCGGGTGCGACTGAAGCTTTCTTT	CSARQGSGATEAFF
TRBV20-1	-	-	TRBJ1-1	TGCAGTGCCAGGGCAGGGTTGTACACTGAAGCTTTCTTT	CSARAGLYTEAFF
TRBV18	-	-	TRBJ1-1	TGTGCCAGCTCACCACCGGCCAGAAACACTGAAGCTTTCTTT	CASSPPARNTEAFF
TRBV6-1	TRBD1	-	TRBJ1-1	TGTGCCAGCAGTGAACCGGGACAGTTACAAAGGGGAGCTTTCTTT	CASSEPGQLQRGAFF
TRBV4-3	-	few	TRBJ1-2	TGCGCCAGCAGCCAAGATTGGGCAGGGTATGGCTACACCTTC	CASSQDWAGYGYTF
TRBV25-1	-	many	TRBJ2-4	TGTGCCAGCACGGGTACAGGGTCAAACATTCAGTACTTC	CASTGTGSNIQYF
TRBV12-3/TRBV12-4	-	few	TRBJ1-1	TGTGCCAGCACCGACACCAGGTGGGAAGGGAACACTGAAGCTTTCTTT	CASTDTRWEGNTEAFF
TRBV7-7	TRBD1	few	TRBJ2-1	TGTGCCAGCAGCCCGGGACAGGGGAGGGGCAATGAGCAGTTCTTC	CASSPGQGRGNEQFF
TRBV20-1	-	few	TRBJ1-1	TGCAGTGCTGGCAGGACAGACCCGAGGGCTTTCTTT	CSAGRTDPRAFF
TRBV27	TRBD1	-	TRBJ1-2	TGTGCCAGCAGTCCTTGGACAGGAGACTCTAACTATGGCTACACCTTC	CASSPWTGDSNYGYTF
TRBV3-1	-	many	TRBJ1-4	TGTGCCAGCAGCCGGACACGGGCAACTAATGAAAAACTGTTTTTT	CASSRTRATNEKLFF
TRBV5-1	TRBD1	few	TRBJ1-2	TGCGCCAGCAGTAACAGGGGGGAAGGCTACACCTTC	CASSNRGEGYTF